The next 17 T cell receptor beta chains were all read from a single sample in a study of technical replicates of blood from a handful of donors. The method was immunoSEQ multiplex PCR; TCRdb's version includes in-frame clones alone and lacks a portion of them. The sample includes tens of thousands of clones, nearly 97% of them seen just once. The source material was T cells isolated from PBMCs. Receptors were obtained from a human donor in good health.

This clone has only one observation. The CDR3 sequence is CASSLSGLAGSTDTQYF. The CDR3 bases are TGTGCCAGCAGCTTGAGTGGACTAGCGGGCAGCACAGATACGCAGTATTTT. This rearrangement joins TRBV7-6 to TRBJ2-3, with TRBD2 matching 11 bases. V was clipped by 3 bases and J by 0 bases; unmatched bases: 5. The CDR3 covers 17 residues. The germline CDR1 and CDR2 sequences are SGHVS and FNYEAQ.

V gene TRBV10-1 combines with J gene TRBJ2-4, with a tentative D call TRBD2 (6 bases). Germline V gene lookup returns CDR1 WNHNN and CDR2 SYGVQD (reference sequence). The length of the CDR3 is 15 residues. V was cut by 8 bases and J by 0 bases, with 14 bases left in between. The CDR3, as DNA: TGCGCCAGCTCCCGGAGGGAGAAAGCCAAAAACATTCAGTACTTC. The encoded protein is CASSRREKAKNIQYF.

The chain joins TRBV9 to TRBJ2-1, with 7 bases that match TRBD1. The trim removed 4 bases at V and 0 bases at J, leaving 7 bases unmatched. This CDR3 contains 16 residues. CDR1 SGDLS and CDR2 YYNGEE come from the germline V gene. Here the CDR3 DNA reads TGTGCCAGCAGCTCGGGACAGTCGAGCTCCTACAATGAGCAGTTCTTC. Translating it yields CASSSGQSSSYNEQFF.

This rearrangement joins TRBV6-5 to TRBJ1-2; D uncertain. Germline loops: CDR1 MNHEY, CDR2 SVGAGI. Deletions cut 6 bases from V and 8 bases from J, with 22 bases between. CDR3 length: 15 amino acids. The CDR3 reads CASSLQESGFQGYTF. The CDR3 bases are TGTGCCAGCAGCCTCCAGGAAAGCGGATTCCAGGGCTACACCTTC.

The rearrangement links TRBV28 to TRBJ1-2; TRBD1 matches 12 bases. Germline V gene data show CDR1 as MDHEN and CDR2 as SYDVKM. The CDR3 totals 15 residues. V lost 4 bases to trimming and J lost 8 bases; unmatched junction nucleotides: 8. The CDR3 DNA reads TGTGCCAGCAGTTCTCCGGGACAGGGGGCTGACGGCTACACCTTC. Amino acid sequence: CASSSPGQGADGYTF.

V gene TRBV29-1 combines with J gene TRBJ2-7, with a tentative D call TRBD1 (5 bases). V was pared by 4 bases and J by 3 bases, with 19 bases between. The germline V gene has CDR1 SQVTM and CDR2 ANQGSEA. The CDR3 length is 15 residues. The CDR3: CSVAWGRGPSYEQYF. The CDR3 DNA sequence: TGCAGCGTTGCGTGGGGTAGGGGTCCTAGCTACGAGCAGTACTTC.

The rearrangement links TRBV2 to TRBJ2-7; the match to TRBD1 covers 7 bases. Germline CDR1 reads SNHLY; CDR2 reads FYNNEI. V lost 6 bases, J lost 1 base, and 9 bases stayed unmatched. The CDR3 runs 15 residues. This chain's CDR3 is CASSDGTAVSYEQYF. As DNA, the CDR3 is TGTGCCAGCAGCGATGGGACAGCCGTTTCCTACGAGCAGTACTTC.

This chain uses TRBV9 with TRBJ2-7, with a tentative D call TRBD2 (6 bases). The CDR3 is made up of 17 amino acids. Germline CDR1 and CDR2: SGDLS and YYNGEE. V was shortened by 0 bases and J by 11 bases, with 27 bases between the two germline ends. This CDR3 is CASSVEGWTGEQRKEYF. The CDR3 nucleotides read TGTGCCAGCAGCGTAGAGGGTTGGACGGGGGAGCAGAGAAAGGAGTACTTC.

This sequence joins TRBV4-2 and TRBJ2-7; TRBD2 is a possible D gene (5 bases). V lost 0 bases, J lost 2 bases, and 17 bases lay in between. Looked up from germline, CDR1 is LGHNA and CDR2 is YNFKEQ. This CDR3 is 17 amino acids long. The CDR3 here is CASSQDGGRASTYEQYF. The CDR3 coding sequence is TGTGCCAGCAGCCAAGATGGAGGTCGGGCTAGCACCTACGAGCAGTACTTC.

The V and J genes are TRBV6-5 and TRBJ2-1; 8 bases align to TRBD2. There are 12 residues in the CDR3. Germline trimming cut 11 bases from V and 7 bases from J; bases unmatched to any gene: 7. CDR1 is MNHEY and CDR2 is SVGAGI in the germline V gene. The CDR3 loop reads CASSGSRNEQFF. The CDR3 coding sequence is TGTGCCTCCAGCGGGAGTAGGAATGAGCAGTTCTTC.

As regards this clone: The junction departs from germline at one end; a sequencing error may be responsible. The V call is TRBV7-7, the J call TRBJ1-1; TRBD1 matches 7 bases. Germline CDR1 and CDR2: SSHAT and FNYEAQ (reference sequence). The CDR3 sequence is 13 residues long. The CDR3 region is CASSSDRDTEAFF. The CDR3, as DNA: TGTGCTAGCAGCTCCGACAGGGACACTGAAGCTTTCTTT.

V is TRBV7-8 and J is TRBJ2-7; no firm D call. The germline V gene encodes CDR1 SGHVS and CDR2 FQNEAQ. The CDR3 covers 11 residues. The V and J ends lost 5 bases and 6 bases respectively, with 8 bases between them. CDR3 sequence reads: CASSPQREQYF. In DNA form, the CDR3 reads TGTGCCAGCAGCCCCCAGCGCGAGCAGTACTTC.

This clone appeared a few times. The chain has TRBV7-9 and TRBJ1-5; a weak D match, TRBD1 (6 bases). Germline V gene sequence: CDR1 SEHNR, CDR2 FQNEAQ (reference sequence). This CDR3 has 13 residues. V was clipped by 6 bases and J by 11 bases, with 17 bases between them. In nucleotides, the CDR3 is TGTGCCAGCAGTTCAGCGGGGGCGGGAGCCCAGCATTTT. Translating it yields CASSSAGAGAQHF.

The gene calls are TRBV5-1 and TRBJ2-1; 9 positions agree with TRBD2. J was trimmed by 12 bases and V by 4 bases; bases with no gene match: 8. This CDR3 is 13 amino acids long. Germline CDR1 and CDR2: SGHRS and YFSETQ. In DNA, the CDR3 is TGCGCCAGCAGCCCGAGGCGGGAGGGAGGGCAGTTCTTC. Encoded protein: CASSPRREGGQFF.

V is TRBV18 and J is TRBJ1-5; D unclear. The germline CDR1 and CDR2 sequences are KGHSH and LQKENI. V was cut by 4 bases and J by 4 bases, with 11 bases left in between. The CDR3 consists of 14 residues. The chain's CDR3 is CASSLLDGNQPQHF. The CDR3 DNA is TGTGCCAGCTCACTTCTTGACGGGAATCAGCCCCAGCATTTT.

Written as DNA, the CDR3 is TGTGCCGTATTAGCGGGGGCGAACACCGGGGAGCTGTTTTTT. Amino acids: CAVLAGANTGELFF. The rearrangement joins TRBV10-3 to TRBJ2-2, with TRBD2 matching 9 bases. The ends lost 11 bases at V and 0 bases at J; junction bases unmatched: 4. This CDR3 comprises 14 residues. Germline V CDR1 and CDR2: ENHRY, SYGVKD.

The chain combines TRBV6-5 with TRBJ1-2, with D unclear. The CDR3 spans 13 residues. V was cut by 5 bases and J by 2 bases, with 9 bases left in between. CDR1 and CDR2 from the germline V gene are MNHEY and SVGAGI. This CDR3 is CASSVLRNYGYTF. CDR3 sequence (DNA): TGTGCCAGCAGTGTACTCCGAAACTATGGCTACACCTTC.